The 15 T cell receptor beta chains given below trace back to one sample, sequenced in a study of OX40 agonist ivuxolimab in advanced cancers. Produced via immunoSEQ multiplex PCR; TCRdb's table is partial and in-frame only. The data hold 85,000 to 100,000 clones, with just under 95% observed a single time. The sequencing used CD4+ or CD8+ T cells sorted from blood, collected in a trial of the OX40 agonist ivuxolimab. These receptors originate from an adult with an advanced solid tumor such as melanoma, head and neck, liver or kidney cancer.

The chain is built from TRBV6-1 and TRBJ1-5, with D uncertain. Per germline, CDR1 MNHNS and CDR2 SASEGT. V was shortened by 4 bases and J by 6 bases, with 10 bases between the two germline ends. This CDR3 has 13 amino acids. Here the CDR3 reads CASSAQRGQPQHF. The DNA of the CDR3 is TGTGCCAGCAGTGCACAACGGGGTCAGCCCCAGCATTTT.

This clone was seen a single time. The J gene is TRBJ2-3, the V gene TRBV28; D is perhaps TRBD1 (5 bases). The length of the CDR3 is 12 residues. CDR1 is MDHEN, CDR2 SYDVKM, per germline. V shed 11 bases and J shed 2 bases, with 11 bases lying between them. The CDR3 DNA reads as TGTGCCGGTGGGGCTCACACAGATACGCAGTATTTT. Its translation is CAGGAHTDTQYF.

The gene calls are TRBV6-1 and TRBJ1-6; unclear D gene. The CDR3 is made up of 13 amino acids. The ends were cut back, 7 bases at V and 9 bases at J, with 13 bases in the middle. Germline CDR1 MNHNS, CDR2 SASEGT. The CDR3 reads CASTRTWGSPLHF. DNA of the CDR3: TGTGCCAGCACCCGAACCTGGGGTTCACCCCTCCACTTT.

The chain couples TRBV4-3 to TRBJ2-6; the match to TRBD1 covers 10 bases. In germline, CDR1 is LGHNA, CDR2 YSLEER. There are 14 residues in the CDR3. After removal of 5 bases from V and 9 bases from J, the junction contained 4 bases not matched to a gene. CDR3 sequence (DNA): TGCGCCAGCAGCTACCGGGACAGGGGCAACGTCCTGACTTTC. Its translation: CASSYRDRGNVLTF.

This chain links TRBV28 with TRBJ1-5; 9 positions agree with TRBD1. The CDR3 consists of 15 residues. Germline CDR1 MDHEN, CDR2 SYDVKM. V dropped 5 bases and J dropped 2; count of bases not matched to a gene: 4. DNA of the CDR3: TGTGCCAGCAGTGCCCGGGACAGGGGCAATCAGCCCCAGCATTTT. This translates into CASSARDRGNQPQHF.

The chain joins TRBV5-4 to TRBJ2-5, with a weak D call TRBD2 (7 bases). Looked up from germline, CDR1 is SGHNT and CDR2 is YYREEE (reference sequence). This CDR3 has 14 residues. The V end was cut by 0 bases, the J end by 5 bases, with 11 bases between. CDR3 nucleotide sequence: TGTGCCAGCAGCTTGGGCAGGGGAGGGGAGACCCAGTACTTC. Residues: CASSLGRGGETQYF.

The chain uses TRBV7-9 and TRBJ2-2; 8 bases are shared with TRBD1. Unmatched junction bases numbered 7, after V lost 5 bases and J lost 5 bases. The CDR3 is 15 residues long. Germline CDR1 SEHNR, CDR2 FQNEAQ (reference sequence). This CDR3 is CASSPGTGKTGELFF. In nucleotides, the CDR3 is TGTGCCAGCAGCCCCGGGACAGGAAAAACCGGGGAGCTGTTTTTT.

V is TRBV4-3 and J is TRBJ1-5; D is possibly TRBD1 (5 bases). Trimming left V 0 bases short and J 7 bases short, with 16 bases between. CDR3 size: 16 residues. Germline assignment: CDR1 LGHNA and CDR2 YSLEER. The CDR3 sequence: CASSQDLSGAEQPQHF. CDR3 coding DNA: TGCGCCAGCAGCCAAGATCTATCCGGGGCAGAACAGCCCCAGCATTTT.

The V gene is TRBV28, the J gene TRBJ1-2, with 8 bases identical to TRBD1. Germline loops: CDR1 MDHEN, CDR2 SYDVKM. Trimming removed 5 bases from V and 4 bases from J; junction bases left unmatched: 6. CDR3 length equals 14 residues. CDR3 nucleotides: TGTGCCAGCAGTCCCGGGACAGGACCCTATGGCTACACCTTC. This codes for CASSPGTGPYGYTF.

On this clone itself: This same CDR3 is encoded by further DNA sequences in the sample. The chain's CDR3 is CASSLEGTGELFF. The CDR3 DNA sequence: TGCGCCAGCAGCTTGGAAGGGACCGGGGAGCTGTTTTTT. J is TRBJ2-2 and V is TRBV5-1; D not certain. CDR1 is SGHRS, CDR2 YFSETQ, per germline. Deletions cut 0 bases from V and 5 bases from J, with 5 bases between. The CDR3 length is 13 residues.

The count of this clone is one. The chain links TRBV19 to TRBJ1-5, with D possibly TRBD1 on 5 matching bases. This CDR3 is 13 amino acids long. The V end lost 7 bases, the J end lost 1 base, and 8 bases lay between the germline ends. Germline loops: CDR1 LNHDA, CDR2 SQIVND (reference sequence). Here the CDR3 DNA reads TGTGCCAGTACCGACAGAAGCAATCAGCCCCAGCATTTT. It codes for CASTDRSNQPQHF.

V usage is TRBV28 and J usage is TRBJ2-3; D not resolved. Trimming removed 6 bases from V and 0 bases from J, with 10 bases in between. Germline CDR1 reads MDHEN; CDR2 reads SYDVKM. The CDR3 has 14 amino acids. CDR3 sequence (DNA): TGTGCCAGCAGCCTCCCGGACAGCACAGATACGCAGTATTTT. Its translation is CASSLPDSTDTQYF.

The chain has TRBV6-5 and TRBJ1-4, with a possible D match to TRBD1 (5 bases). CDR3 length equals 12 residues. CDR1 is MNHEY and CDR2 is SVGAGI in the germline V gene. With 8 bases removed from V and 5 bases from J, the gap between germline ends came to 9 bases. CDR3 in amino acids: CASGRANEKLFF. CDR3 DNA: TGTGCCAGCGGCAGGGCAAATGAAAAACTGTTTTTT.

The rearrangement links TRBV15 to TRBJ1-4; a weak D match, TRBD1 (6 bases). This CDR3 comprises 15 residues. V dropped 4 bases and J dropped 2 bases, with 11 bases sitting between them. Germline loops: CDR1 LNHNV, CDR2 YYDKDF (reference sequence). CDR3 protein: CATSTTGLTNEKLFF. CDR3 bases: TGTGCCACCAGCACCACAGGGCTGACTAATGAAAAACTGTTTTTT.

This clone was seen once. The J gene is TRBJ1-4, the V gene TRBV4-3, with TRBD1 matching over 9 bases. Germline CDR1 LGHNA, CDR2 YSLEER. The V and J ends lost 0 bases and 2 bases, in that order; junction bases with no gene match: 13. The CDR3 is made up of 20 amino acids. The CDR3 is CASSQDALYRGRGTNEKLFF. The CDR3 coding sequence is TGCGCCAGCAGCCAAGACGCATTATACAGGGGGCGGGGGACTAATGAAAAACTGTTTTTT.